Listed below are T cell receptor beta chains from one sample, sequenced in a study of T cell changes during pregnancy in multiple sclerosis. The repertoire was sequenced with immunoSEQ multiplex PCR; TCRdb's copy has only in-frame clones and lacks some. The sample carries 69,000 or so clones, approximately 92% recorded once. The sequencing used peripheral blood, collected in the third trimester of pregnancy. The receptor set was obtained from a female donor in good health, enrolled as a control in a pregnancy study. Each CDR3 is given with its conserved first and last residue. Fields, in order: clone size, J gene, D gene, V gene, CDR3 protein, CDR3 DNA. D genes are given only for firm matches. Some rows mark clone size as missing; the rest say once, few, many or name a class of expanded clone.

clone size: NA
J gene: TRBJ2-7
D gene: NA
V gene: TRBV11-2
CDR3 protein: CASSNLIEYEQYF
CDR3 DNA: TGTGCCAGCAGCAATCTAATAGAGTACGAGCAGTACTTC

clone size: few
J gene: TRBJ2-3
D gene: NA
V gene: TRBV7-9
CDR3 protein: CASSVGGSTDTQYF
CDR3 DNA: TGTGCCAGCAGCGTCGGGGGAAGCACAGATACGCAGTATTTT

clone size: NA
J gene: TRBJ1-2
D gene: TRBD1
V gene: TRBV11-1
CDR3 protein: CASSLSDVGQGLGGYTF
CDR3 DNA: TGTGCCAGCAGCTTAAGTGATGTCGGACAGGGCCTTGGTGGCTACACCTTC

clone size: NA
J gene: TRBJ2-5
D gene: TRBD1
V gene: TRBV5-1
CDR3 protein: CASSLWDRELPETQYF
CDR3 DNA: TGCGCCAGCAGCCTCTGGGACAGGGAGCTTCCAGAGACCCAGTACTTC

clone size: NA
J gene: TRBJ1-2
D gene: TRBD1
V gene: TRBV4-2
CDR3 protein: CASSPRPLLGQGDSNYGYTF
CDR3 DNA: TGTGCCAGCAGCCCGCGGCCCCTCCTCGGACAGGGGGATTCTAACTATGGCTACACCTTC

clone size: NA
J gene: TRBJ1-1
D gene: NA
V gene: TRBV28
CDR3 protein: CASSLPQGSEAFF
CDR3 DNA: TGTGCCAGCAGTTTACCACAGGGCTCTGAAGCTTTCTTT

clone size: NA
J gene: TRBJ2-5
D gene: TRBD2
V gene: TRBV6-5
CDR3 protein: CASSYSYREEETQYF
CDR3 DNA: TGTGCCAGCAGTTACTCGTACCGGGAGGAAGAGACCCAGTACTTC

clone size: NA
J gene: TRBJ1-2
D gene: NA
V gene: TRBV5-6
CDR3 protein: CASSLNYAADIRILSFTF
CDR3 DNA: TGTGCCAGCAGCTTGAATTACGCGGCGGACATCCGAATTTTGTCTTTCACCTTC

clone size: NA
J gene: TRBJ2-3
D gene: TRBD2
V gene: TRBV2
CDR3 protein: CASKTSGGGDTQYF
CDR3 DNA: TGTGCCAGCAAGACTAGCGGGGGGGGAGATACGCAGTATTTT

clone size: NA
J gene: TRBJ2-7
D gene: NA
V gene: TRBV19
CDR3 protein: CASSLAGGANPYEQYF
CDR3 DNA: TGTGCCAGTAGCCTGGCTGGGGGGGCGAATCCCTACGAGCAGTACTTC

clone size: NA
J gene: TRBJ2-5
D gene: NA
V gene: TRBV7-8
CDR3 protein: CASSLGIQTKYQETQYF
CDR3 DNA: TGTGCCAGCAGCTTAGGGATACAGACTAAATACCAAGAGACCCAGTACTTC

clone size: NA
J gene: TRBJ2-7
D gene: TRBD1
V gene: TRBV19
CDR3 protein: CASSISGDRANEQYF
CDR3 DNA: TGTGCCAGTAGTATCTCGGGGGACAGGGCCAACGAGCAGTACTTC

clone size: NA
J gene: TRBJ2-5
D gene: NA
V gene: TRBV7-3
CDR3 protein: CASSLMGAGETQYF
CDR3 DNA: TGTGCCAGCAGCTTAATGGGGGCAGGGGAGACCCAGTACTTC

clone size: NA
J gene: TRBJ2-2
D gene: TRBD1
V gene: TRBV5-1
CDR3 protein: CASRTTGLITGELFF
CDR3 DNA: TGCGCCAGCAGAACGACAGGGTTAATCACCGGGGAGCTGTTTTTT

clone size: NA
J gene: TRBJ2-5
D gene: TRBD2
V gene: TRBV7-2
CDR3 protein: CASSLGGRLAETQYF
CDR3 DNA: TGTGCCAGCAGCTTAGGCGGGAGGTTAGCGGAGACCCAGTACTTC

clone size: NA
J gene: TRBJ1-2
D gene: TRBD1
V gene: TRBV6-1
CDR3 protein: CASSAPVQGISARHYGYTF
CDR3 DNA: TGTGCCAGCAGTGCGCCGGTACAGGGGATAAGTGCCCGTCACTATGGCTACACCTTC

clone size: NA
J gene: TRBJ2-7
D gene: TRBD1
V gene: TRBV19
CDR3 protein: CASSIWGTGYEQYF
CDR3 DNA: TGTGCCAGTAGTATATGGGGGACAGGCTACGAGCAGTACTTC

clone size: NA
J gene: TRBJ2-7
D gene: NA
V gene: TRBV13
CDR3 protein: CASSQTRSYEQYF
CDR3 DNA: TGTGCCAGCAGCCAGACTAGATCCTACGAGCAGTACTTC

clone size: NA
J gene: TRBJ1-1
D gene: NA
V gene: TRBV19
CDR3 protein: CASNQQDPTEAFF
CDR3 DNA: TGTGCCAGTAACCAACAGGACCCGACTGAAGCTTTCTTT

clone size: NA
J gene: TRBJ1-3
D gene: NA
V gene: TRBV18
CDR3 protein: CASSPVDTSSGNTIYF
CDR3 DNA: TGTGCCAGCTCACCCGTCGACACGAGCTCTGGAAACACCATATATTTT

clone size: NA
J gene: TRBJ1-1
D gene: TRBD1
V gene: TRBV10-1
CDR3 protein: CASSGDRSNTEAFF
CDR3 DNA: TGCGCCAGCAGTGGGGACAGATCGAACACTGAAGCTTTCTTT

clone size: NA
J gene: TRBJ1-2
D gene: TRBD1
V gene: TRBV7-2
CDR3 protein: CASSARTGSGGYTF
CDR3 DNA: TGTGCCAGCAGCGCCAGGACAGGTTCCGGTGGCTACACCTTC

clone size: once
J gene: TRBJ1-2
D gene: NA
V gene: TRBV30
CDR3 protein: CAWELDGLGGGGYTF
CDR3 DNA: TGTGCCTGGGAACTGGACGGCCTCGGTGGAGGAGGCTACACCTTC

clone size: NA
J gene: TRBJ1-2
D gene: TRBD1
V gene: TRBV11-2
CDR3 protein: CASTPGQGFHPYYGYTF
CDR3 DNA: TGTGCCAGCACCCCGGGACAGGGTTTCCACCCGTACTATGGCTACACCTTC

clone size: NA
J gene: TRBJ2-5
D gene: NA
V gene: TRBV6-5
CDR3 protein: CASRAPGSGVTQYF
CDR3 DNA: TGTGCCAGCAGGGCCCCGGGGTCCGGGGTGACCCAGTACTTC

clone size: NA
J gene: TRBJ2-1
D gene: NA
V gene: TRBV13
CDR3 protein: CASSLWPGHGGEVRNEQFF
CDR3 DNA: TGTGCCAGCAGCTTATGGCCCGGTCACGGGGGAGAAGTTAGGAATGAGCAGTTCTTC

clone size: NA
J gene: TRBJ2-5
D gene: NA
V gene: TRBV2
CDR3 protein: CASIRGRNQETQYF
CDR3 DNA: TGTGCCAGCATCAGGGGACGGAACCAAGAGACCCAGTACTTC

clone size: NA
J gene: TRBJ1-1
D gene: TRBD1
V gene: TRBV2
CDR3 protein: CASGGTGVFTEAFF
CDR3 DNA: TGTGCCAGCGGTGGGACAGGGGTTTTTACTGAAGCTTTCTTT

clone size: NA
J gene: TRBJ2-2
D gene: NA
V gene: TRBV5-4
CDR3 protein: CASSFMKAGTTGELFF
CDR3 DNA: TGTGCCAGCAGCTTCATGAAGGCAGGAACCACCGGGGAGCTGTTTTTT

clone size: NA
J gene: TRBJ2-7
D gene: TRBD1
V gene: TRBV9
CDR3 protein: CASGRDSLYEQYF
CDR3 DNA: TGTGCCAGCGGTCGGGACAGCCTCTACGAGCAGTACTTC

clone size: NA
J gene: TRBJ1-5
D gene: NA
V gene: TRBV7-8
CDR3 protein: CASNLGGAYSNQPQHF
CDR3 DNA: TGTGCCAGCAACTTGGGTGGGGCGTATAGCAATCAGCCCCAGCATTTT

clone size: NA
J gene: TRBJ1-1
D gene: NA
V gene: TRBV18
CDR3 protein: CASSLGLNTEAFF
CDR3 DNA: TGTGCCAGCTCGCTCGGGTTGAACACTGAAGCTTTCTTT

clone size: NA
J gene: TRBJ2-7
D gene: TRBD2
V gene: TRBV7-2
CDR3 protein: CASSLDYEASGISYEQYF
CDR3 DNA: TGTGCCAGCAGCTTAGATTATGAAGCTAGCGGGATTTCCTACGAGCAGTACTTC

clone size: NA
J gene: TRBJ2-1
D gene: NA
V gene: TRBV7-2
CDR3 protein: CASSQFGGFSYNEQFF
CDR3 DNA: TGTGCCAGCAGCCAATTCGGGGGATTCTCCTACAATGAGCAGTTCTTC

clone size: NA
J gene: TRBJ2-2
D gene: NA
V gene: TRBV13
CDR3 protein: CASSPDGIRLTGELFF
CDR3 DNA: TGTGCCAGCAGCCCAGACGGGATCCGGCTCACCGGGGAGCTGTTTTTT

clone size: NA
J gene: TRBJ1-2
D gene: TRBD1
V gene: TRBV19
CDR3 protein: CATEGTGVDPYGYTF
CDR3 DNA: TGTGCCACGGAGGGGACAGGCGTTGATCCCTATGGCTACACCTTC

clone size: NA
J gene: TRBJ1-2
D gene: NA
V gene: TRBV7-9
CDR3 protein: CASSRGGDYGYTF
CDR3 DNA: TGTGCCAGCAGCCGAGGGGGAGACTATGGCTACACCTTC

clone size: NA
J gene: TRBJ2-1
D gene: NA
V gene: TRBV27
CDR3 protein: CASRGARGEQFF
CDR3 DNA: TGTGCCAGCAGAGGTGCGAGGGGGGAGCAGTTCTTC

clone size: NA
J gene: TRBJ2-2
D gene: NA
V gene: TRBV2
CDR3 protein: CASYGERPSGELFF
CDR3 DNA: TGTGCCAGCTACGGGGAGAGGCCGTCCGGGGAGCTGTTTTTT

clone size: NA
J gene: TRBJ1-3
D gene: NA
V gene: TRBV15
CDR3 protein: CATSREADFSGNTIYF
CDR3 DNA: TGTGCCACCAGCAGAGAAGCGGATTTCTCTGGAAACACCATATATTTT

clone size: NA
J gene: TRBJ1-5
D gene: TRBD1
V gene: TRBV18
CDR3 protein: CASSHNPGQGVPQHF
CDR3 DNA: TGTGCCAGCTCACATAATCCGGGACAGGGGGTGCCCCAGCATTTT

clone size: NA
J gene: TRBJ1-4
D gene: NA
V gene: TRBV19
CDR3 protein: CASSIQGRGEKLFF
CDR3 DNA: TGTGCCAGTAGTATCCAGGGGCGCGGTGAAAAACTGTTTTTT

clone size: NA
J gene: TRBJ2-2
D gene: TRBD2
V gene: TRBV19
CDR3 protein: CASSRLAGDHTGELFF
CDR3 DNA: TGTGCCAGTAGTAGGTTGGCGGGGGACCACACCGGGGAGCTGTTTTTT

clone size: NA
J gene: TRBJ2-7
D gene: NA
V gene: TRBV7-8
CDR3 protein: CASSPDYEQYF
CDR3 DNA: TGTGCCAGCAGCCCAGACTACGAGCAGTACTTC

clone size: NA
J gene: TRBJ2-7
D gene: TRBD2
V gene: TRBV28
CDR3 protein: CASSLGTSGPYEQYF
CDR3 DNA: TGTGCCAGCAGCCTCGGGACTAGCGGCCCCTACGAGCAGTACTTC

clone size: NA
J gene: TRBJ2-7
D gene: NA
V gene: TRBV28
CDR3 protein: CASRLGGTDLYEQYF
CDR3 DNA: TGTGCCAGCAGGCTAGGCGGGACAGACCTGTACGAGCAGTACTTC